Detailed here is one TCR beta chain. What it binds is unknown. This sample is drawn from a study of response to subunit inactivated influenza vaccine. The CDR3 is 15 amino acids. Between the trimmed V and J ends, which lost 2 bases and 7 bases, there was a span of 15 bases. Per the germline V gene, CDR1 is MNHEY and CDR2 is SVGEGT. General observations from the study: There was a suggestion from the authors that each seasonal influenza vaccination recruits few new T cells.

TCRdb re-called the RT-PCR reads with MiXCR, one entry per CDR3 protein. The sample has about 570,000 distinct CDR3 sequences, approximately 10% seen once. These data also featured in a second study, about T cells expressing NK-cell markers. In that study: TCR beta cDNA was generated via 5'RACE template switching incorporating UMIs. Within the sequenced cohort of eight donors, seven exhibited HCMV seropositivity and one was seronegative. The CD3+CD56-NKG2C+ fraction was also led by these clonotypes in a handful of donors. What remained unclear was the HCMV specificity of expanded NKG2C+ T cell clones.

The chain employs TRBV6-2 or TRBV6-3 and TRBJ2-1, with D perhaps matching TRBD2 (6 bases). This clonotype originated in a man aged 45 to 65 who received an inactivated influenza vaccine. Source: PBMCs from blood, taken on the day of vaccination. Here the CDR3 DNA reads TGTGCCAGCAGTTACGGGGACGCCCGGGGGAATGAGCAGTTCTTC. The encoded protein is CASSYGDARGNEQFF.